What follows is one TCR beta chain and its context. Its specificity is unknown. The table came from immunoSEQ multiplex PCR; TCRdb's copy has only in-frame clones and leaves some out. The table records some 60,000 clones, under 85% of them present only once. The CDR3 has 13 amino acids. Germline assignment: CDR1 SNHLY and CDR2 FYNNEI. The V end lost 4 bases, the J end lost 4 bases, and 8 bases lay between the germline ends. This sample was taken from a study of a mutant IDH1 vaccine in newly diagnosed glioma. Looking at the study overall: The study gave patients eight vaccinations in weeks 1, 3, 5, 7, 11, 15, 19, 23.

Time point in this sample: week 11, during vaccination. In every dose of vaccine, 300 ug of mutant IDH1 20-mer peptide was given alongside topical imiquimod. Study-wide findings and caveats: Variations in leading peripheral T cell clonotypes appeared to have no connection with pseudoprogression.

The source was PBMCs, collected from a glioma patient whose treatment included an IDH1 peptide vaccine. The chain is built from TRBV2 and TRBJ1-5; D ambiguous. This clonotype was obtained from a man between 25 and 39 years old with glioma. The DNA for the CDR3 is TGTGCCAGCAGTGTCTCAGCTAATCAGCCCCAGCATTTT. This sequence encodes CASSVSANQPQHF. Together with reference TRBV2 and TRBJ1-5, the CDR3 gives the full variable domain: EPEVTQTPSHQVTQMGQEVILRCVPISNHLYFYWYRQILGQKVEFLVSFYNNEISEKSEIFDDQFSVERPDGSNFTLKIRSTKLEDSAMYFCASSVSANQPQHFGDGTRLSIL.